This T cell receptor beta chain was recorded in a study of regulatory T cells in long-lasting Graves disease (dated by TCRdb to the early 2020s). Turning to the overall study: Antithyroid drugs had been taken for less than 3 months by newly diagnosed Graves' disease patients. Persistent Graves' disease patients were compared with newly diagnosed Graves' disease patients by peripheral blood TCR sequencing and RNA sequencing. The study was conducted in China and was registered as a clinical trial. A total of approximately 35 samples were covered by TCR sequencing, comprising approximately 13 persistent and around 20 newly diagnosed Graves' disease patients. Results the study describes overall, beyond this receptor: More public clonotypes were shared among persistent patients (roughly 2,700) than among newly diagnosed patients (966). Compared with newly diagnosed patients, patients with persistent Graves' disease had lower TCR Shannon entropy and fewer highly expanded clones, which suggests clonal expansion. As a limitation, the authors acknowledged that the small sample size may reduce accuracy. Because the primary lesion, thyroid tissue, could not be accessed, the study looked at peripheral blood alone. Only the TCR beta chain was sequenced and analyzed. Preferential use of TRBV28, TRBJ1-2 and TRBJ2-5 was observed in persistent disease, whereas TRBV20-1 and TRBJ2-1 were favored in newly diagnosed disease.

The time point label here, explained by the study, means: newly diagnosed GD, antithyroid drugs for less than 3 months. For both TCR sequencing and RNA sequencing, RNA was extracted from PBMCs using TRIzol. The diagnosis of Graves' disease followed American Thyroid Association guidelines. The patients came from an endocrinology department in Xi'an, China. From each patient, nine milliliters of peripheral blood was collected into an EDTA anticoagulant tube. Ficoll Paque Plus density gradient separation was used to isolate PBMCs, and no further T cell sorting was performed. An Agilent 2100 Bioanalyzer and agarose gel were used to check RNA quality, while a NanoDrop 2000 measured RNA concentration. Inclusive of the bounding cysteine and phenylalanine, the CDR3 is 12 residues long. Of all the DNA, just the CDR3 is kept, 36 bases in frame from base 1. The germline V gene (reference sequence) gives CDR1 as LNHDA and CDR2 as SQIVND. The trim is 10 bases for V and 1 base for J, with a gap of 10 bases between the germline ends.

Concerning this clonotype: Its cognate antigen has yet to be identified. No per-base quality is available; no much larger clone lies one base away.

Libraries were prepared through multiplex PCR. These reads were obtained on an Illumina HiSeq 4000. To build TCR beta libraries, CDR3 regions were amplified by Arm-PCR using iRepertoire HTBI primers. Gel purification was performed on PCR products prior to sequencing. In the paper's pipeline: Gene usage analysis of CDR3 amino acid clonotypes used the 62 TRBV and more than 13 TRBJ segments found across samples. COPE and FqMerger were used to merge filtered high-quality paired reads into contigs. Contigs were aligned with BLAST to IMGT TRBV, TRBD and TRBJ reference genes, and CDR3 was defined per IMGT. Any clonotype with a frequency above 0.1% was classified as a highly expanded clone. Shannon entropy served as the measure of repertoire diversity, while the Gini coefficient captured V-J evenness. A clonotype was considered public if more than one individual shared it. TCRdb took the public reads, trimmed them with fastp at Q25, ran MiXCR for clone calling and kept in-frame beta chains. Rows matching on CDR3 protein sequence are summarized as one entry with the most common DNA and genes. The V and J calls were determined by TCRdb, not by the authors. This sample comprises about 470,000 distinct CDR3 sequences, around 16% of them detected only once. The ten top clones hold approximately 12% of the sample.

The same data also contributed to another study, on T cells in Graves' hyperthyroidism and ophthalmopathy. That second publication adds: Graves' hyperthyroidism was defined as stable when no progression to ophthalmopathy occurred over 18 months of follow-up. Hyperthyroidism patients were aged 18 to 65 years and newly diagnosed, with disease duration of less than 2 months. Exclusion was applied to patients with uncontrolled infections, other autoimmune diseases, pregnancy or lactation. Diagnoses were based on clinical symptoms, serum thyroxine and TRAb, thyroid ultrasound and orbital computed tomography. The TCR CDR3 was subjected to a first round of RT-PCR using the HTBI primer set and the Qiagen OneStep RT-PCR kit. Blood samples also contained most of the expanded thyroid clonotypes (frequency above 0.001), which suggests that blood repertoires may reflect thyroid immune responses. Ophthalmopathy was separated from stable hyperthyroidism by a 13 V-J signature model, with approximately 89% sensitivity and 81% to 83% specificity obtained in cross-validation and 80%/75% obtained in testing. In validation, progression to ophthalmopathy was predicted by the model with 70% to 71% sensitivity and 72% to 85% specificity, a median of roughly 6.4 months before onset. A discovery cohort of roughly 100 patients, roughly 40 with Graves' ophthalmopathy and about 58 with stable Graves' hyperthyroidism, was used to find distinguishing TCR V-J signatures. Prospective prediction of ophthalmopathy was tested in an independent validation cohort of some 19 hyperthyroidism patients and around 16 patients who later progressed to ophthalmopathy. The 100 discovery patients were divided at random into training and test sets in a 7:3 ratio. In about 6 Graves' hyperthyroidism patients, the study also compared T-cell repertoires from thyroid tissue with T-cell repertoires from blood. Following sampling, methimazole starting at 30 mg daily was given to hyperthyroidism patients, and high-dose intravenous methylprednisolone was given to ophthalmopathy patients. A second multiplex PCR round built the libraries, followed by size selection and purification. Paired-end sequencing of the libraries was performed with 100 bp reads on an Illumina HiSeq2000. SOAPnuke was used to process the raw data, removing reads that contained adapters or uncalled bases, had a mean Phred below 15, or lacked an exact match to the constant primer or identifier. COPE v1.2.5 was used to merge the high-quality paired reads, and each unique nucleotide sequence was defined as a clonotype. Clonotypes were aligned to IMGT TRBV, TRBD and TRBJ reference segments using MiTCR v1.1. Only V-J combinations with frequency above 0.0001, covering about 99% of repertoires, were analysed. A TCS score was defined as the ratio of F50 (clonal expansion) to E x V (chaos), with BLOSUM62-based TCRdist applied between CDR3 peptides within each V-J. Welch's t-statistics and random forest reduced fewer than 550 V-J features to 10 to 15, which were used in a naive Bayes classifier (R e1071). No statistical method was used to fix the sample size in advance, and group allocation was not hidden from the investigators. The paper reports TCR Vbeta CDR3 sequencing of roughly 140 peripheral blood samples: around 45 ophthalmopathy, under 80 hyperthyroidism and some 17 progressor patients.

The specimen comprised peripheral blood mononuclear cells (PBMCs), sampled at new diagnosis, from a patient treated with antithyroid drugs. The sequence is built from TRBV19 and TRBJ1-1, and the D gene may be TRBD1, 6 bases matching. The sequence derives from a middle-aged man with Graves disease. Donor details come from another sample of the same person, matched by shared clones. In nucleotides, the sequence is TGTGCCACCTGGGACAAGAACACTGAAGCTTTCTTT. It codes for CATWDKNTEAFF.